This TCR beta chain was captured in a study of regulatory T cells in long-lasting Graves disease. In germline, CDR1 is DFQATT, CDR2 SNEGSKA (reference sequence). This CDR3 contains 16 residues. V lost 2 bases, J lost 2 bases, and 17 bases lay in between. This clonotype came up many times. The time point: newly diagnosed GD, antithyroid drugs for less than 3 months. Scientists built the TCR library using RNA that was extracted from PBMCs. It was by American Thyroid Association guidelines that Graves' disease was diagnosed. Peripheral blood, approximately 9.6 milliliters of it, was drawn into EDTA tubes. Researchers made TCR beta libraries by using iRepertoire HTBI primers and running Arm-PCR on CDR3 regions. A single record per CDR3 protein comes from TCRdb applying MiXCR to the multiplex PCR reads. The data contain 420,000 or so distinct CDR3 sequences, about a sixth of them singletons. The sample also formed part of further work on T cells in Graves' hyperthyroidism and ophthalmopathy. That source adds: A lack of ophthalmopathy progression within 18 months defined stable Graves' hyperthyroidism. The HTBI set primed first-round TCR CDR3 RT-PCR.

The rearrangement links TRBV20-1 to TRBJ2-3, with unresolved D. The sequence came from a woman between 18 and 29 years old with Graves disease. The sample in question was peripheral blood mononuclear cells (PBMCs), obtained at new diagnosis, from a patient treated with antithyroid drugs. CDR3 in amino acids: CSARPQYQWVTDTQYF. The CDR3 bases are TGCAGTGCTAGACCTCAATACCAATGGGTCACAGATACGCAGTATTTT.